The rows below give T cell receptor beta chains drawn from one sample of a study of CD8 T cells in Susac syndrome. TCRdb called the immunoSEQ multiplex PCR reads again in MiXCR, with one record for every CDR3 protein. The table includes around 170,000 distinct CDR3 sequences, 90% to 95% detected once. The sequenced sample consisted of CD4+ T cells from PBMCs. These receptors were collected from a human donor with Susac syndrome. Each CDR3 is given with its conserved first and last residue. Expanded clones get a size class; other rows say once, few or many, or leave the size out.

>few|TRBV5-6|TRBJ1-2
CASSLGSSYGYTF
>NA|TRBV7-9|TRBJ1-6
CASSRIIASGGTPLHF
>NA|TRBV30|TRBJ2-5
CAWGTKETQYF
>NA|TRBV7-3|TRBJ2-7
CASSRTGSDEQYF
>NA|TRBV21-1|TRBJ1-1
CASSDRGSSAAFF
>once|TRBV5-6|TRBJ1-1
CASYFWGAGLAFF
>NA|TRBV7-2|TRBJ2-5
CASTDPRGSVETQYF
>NA|TRBV29-1|TRBJ2-7
CSVRGDIGGYEQYF
>NA|TRBV20-1|TRBJ2-5
CSSGLAGETQYF
>NA|TRBV5-1|TRBJ1-1
CASSPGGQGTEAFF
>once|TRBV9|TRBJ2-7
CASTKGLPSYEQYF
>NA|TRBV25-1|TRBJ2-1
CASSERSEQFF
>NA|TRBV18|TRBJ2-3
CASSPEGDTQYF
>NA|TRBV29-1|TRBJ1-2
CSVDRGYGYTF
>NA|TRBV5-1|TRBJ2-5
CASSLAGLDAETQYF
>NA|TRBV3-1|TRBJ2-3
CASRPWTSGGASTDTQYF
>NA|TRBV29-1|TRBJ2-3
CSVEYSGGAADTQYF
>NA|TRBV11-2|TRBJ2-4
CASSLNPAAPSIQYF
>NA|TRBV7-2|TRBJ2-4
CASSLTVAKNIQYF
>once|TRBV7-8|TRBJ2-5
CASSFPTVQETQYF
>NA|TRBV5-1|TRBJ1-6
CASSYGRGNSPLHF
>NA|TRBV20-1|TRBJ1-4
CSARETGRGEKLFF
>NA|TRBV7-2|TRBJ2-7
CASSNKPRGEQYF
>NA|TRBV5-1|TRBJ2-5
CASSLTGTLLQETQYF
>NA|TRBV3-1|TRBJ1-2
CASSQALGSGYGYTF
>NA|TRBV12-3/TRBV12-4|TRBJ2-1
CASSPRTGRVNEQFF
>once|TRBV20-1|TRBJ2-6
CSARVTGGQSSGANVLTF
>NA|TRBV29-1|TRBJ1-2
CSVEGNYGYTF
>once|TRBV7-3|TRBJ2-7
CASSARNTGEQYF
>NA|TRBV5-1|TRBJ1-6
CASRDRANSPLHF
>NA|TRBV7-3|TRBJ1-2
CASGRAGPDYGYTF
>NA|TRBV11-2|TRBJ2-1
CASRTGKGSYNEQFF